Listed below are T cell receptor beta chains from one sample, sequenced in a study of blood T cell repertoires in COVID-19. Data came from immunoSEQ multiplex PCR; TCRdb stores just in-frame clones and leaves some out. The sample lists roughly 80,000 clones; around 78% were seen once. Sequenced: peripheral blood. Receptors originate from a human donor in a cohort sampled during active COVID-19. CDR3s leave out the opening cysteine and the closing phenylalanine or tryptophan.

TRBJ1-5,TRBV28,ASTRADFNQPQH
TRBJ1-5,TRBV24-1,ATSERTGGPNQPQH
TRBJ2-7,TRBV9,ASSPSGGAISHEQY
TRBJ2-3,TRBV30,AWSVLGGDTQY
TRBJ2-6,TRBV19,ASWTGFFSGANVLT
TRBJ2-4,TRBV27,ASSLWSPGTSGLAKNIQY
TRBJ2-7,TRBV4-1,ASSQVRGAYEQY
TRBJ1-1,TRBV27,ASSLGRDSGPF
TRBJ1-2,TRBV6-5,ASSYSGQILNRGYT
TRBJ2-3,TRBV7-2,ASSAGGGGWSTDTQY
TRBJ1-5,TRBV7-9,ASSSDRSNQPQH
TRBJ1-2,TRBV29-1,SVAQDYGYT
TRBJ2-2,TRBV9,ASSVVSGELF
TRBJ2-5,TRBV14,ASSQVQRGPGETQY
TRBJ2-1,TRBV23-1,ASSHPPQGAGSYNEQF
TRBJ2-4,TRBV29-1,SVIVRGWDRHSLAKNIQY
TRBJ2-2,TRBV7-9,ASSLGDRGWTGELF
TRBJ1-5,TRBV28,ASSPRTGWNSNQPQH
TRBJ2-7,TRBV10-3,AISEGQMSSYEQY
TRBJ2-1,TRBV27,ASSPSGGGTVYFYNEQF
TRBJ2-7,TRBV18,ASSPEARDRIYEQY
TRBJ2-1,TRBV7-8,ASSSLKGQSYNEQF
TRBJ1-1,TRBV6-5,ASSLGVGLGAF
TRBJ2-7,TRBV27,ASSFQGLALYEQY
TRBJ2-3,TRBV11-1,ASSFRGQGVDTQY
TRBJ2-1,TRBV12-3/TRBV12-4,ASSLYGWDEQF